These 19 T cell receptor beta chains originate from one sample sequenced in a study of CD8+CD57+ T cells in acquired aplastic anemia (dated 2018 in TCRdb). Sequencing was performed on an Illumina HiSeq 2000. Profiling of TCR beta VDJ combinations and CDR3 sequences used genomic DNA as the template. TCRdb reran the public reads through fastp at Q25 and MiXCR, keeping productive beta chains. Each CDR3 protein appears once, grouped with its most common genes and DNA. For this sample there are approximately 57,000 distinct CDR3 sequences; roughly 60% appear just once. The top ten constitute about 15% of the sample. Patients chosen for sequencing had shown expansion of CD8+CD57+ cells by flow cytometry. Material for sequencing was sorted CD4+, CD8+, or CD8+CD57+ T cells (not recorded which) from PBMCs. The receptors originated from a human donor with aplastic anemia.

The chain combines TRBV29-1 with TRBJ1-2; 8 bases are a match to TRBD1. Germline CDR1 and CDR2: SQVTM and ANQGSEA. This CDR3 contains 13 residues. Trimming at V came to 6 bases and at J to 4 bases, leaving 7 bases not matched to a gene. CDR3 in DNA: TGCAGCGTCGATCAGGGGGCTGGCTATGGCTACACCTTC. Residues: CSVDQGAGYGYTF. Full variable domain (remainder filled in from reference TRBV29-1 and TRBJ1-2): SAVISQKPSRDICQRGTSLTIQCQVDSQVTMMFWYRQQPGQSLTLIATANQGSEATYESGFVIDKFPISRPNLTFSTLTVSNMSPEDSSIYLCSVDQGAGYGYTFGSGTRLTVV.

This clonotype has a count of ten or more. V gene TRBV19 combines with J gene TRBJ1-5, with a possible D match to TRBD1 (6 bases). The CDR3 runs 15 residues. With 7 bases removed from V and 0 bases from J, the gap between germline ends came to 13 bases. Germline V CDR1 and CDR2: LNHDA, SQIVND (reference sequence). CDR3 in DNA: TGTGCCAGTACCTCTACGACAGGTAGCAATCAGCCCCAGCATTTT. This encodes CASTSTTGSNQPQHF.

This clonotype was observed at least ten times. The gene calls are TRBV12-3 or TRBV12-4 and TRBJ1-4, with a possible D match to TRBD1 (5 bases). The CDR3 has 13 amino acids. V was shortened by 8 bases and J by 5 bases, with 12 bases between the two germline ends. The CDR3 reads CASRDGGNEKLFF. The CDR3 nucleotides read TGTGCCAGCCGGGACGGGGGAAATGAAAAACTGTTTTTT.

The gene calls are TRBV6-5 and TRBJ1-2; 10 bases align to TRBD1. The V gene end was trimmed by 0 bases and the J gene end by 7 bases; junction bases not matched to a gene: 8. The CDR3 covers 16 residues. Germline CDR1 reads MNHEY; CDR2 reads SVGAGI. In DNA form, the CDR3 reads TGTGCCAGCAGTTACTCGAGGGACAGGGGACGTGTTGGCTACACCTTC. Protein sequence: CASSYSRDRGRVGYTF.

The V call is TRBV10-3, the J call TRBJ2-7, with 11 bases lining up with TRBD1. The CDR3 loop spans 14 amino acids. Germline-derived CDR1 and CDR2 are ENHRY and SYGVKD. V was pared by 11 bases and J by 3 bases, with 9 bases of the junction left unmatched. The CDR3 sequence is CAATPGQGVYEQYF. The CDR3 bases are TGTGCCGCGACCCCGGGACAGGGGGTCTACGAGCAGTACTTC.

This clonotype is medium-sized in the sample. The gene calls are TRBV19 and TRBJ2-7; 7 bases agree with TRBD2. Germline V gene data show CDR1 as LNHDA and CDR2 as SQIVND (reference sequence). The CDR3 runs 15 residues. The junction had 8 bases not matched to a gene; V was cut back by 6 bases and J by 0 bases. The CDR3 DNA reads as TGTGCCAGTAGCCTACGGGGGGAGAGCTCCTACGAGCAGTACGTC. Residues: CASSLRGESSYEQYV.

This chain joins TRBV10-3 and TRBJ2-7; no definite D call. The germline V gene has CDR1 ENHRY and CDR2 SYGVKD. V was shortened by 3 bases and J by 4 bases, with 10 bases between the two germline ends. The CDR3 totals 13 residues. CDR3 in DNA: TGTGCCATCAGTGACTTGGCTTCATACGAGCAGTACTTC. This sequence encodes CAISDLASYEQYF.

The CDR3 DNA follows: TGTGCTGGCATCTTCTCGGGAGGGACAGATACGCAGTATTTT. This gives the protein CAGIFSGGTDTQYF. The chain employs TRBV25-1 and TRBJ2-3, with TRBD2 identical over 8 bases. The CDR3 has 14 residues. Germline CDR1 MGHDK, CDR2 SYGVNS.

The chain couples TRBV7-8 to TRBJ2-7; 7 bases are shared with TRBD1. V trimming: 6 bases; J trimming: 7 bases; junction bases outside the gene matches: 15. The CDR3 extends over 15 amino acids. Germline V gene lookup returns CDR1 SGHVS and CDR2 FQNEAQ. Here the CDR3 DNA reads TGTGCCAGCAGTTCCGGGACAGAGTATACCGGGGAGCAGTACGTC. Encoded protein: CASSSGTEYTGEQYV.

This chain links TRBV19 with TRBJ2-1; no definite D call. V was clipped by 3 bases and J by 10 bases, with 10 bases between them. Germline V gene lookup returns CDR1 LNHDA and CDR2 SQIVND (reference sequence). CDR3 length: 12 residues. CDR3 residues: CASSIGIGEQFF. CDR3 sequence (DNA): TGTGCCAGTAGTATTGGGATAGGGGAGCAGTTCTTC.

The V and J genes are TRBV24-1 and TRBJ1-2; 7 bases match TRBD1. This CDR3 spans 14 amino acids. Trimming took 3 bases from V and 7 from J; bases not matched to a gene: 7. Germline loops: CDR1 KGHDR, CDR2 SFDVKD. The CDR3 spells CATSDIDRVGGYTF. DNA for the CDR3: TGTGCCACCAGTGATATCGACAGGGTTGGTGGCTACACCTTC.

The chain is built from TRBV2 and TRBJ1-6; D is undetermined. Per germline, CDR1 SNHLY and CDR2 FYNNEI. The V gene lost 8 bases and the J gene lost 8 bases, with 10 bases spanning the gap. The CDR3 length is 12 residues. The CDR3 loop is CASEAGHSPLHF. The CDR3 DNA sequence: TGTGCCAGCGAGGCAGGCCATTCACCCCTCCACTTT. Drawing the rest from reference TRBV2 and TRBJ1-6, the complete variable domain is EPEVTQTPSHQVTQMGQEVILRCVPISNHLYFYWYRQILGQKVEFLVSFYNNEISEKSEIFDDQFSVERPDGSNFTLKIRSTKLEDSAMYFCASEAGHSPLHFGNGTRLTVT.

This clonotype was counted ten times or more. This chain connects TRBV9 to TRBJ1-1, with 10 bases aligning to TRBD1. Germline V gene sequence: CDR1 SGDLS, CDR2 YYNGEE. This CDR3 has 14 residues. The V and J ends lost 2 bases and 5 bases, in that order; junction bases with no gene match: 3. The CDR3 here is CASSVGQGRTEAFF. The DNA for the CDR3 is TGTGCCAGCAGCGTGGGACAGGGGAGGACTGAAGCTTTCTTT.

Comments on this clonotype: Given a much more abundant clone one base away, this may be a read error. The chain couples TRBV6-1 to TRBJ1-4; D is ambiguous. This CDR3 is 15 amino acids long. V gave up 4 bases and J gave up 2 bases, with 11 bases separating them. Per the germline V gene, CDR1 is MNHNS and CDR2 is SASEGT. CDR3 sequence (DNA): TGTGCCAGCAGTGGTTTAGGGCCGACTAATGAAAAACTGTTTTTT. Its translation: CASSGLGPTNEKLFF.

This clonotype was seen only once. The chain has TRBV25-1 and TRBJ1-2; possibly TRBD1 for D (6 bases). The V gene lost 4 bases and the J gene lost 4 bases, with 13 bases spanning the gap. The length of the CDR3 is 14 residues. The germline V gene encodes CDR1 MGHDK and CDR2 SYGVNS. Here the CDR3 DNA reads TGTGCCAGCAGTGGTGTAGGACAGCCCTATGGCTACACCTTC. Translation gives CASSGVGQPYGYTF.

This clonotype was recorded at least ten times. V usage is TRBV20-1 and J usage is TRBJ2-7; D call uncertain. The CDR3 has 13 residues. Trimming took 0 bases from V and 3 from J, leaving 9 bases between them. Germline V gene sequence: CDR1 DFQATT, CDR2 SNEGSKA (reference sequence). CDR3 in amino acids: CSARDLSGYEQYF. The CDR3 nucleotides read TGCAGTGCTAGAGATTTGTCCGGCTACGAGCAGTACTTC.

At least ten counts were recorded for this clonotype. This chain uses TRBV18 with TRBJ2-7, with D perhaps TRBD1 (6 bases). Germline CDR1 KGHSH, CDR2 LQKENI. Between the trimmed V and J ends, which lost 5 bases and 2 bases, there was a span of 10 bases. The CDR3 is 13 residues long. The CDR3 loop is CASSYGQTYEQYF. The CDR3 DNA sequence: TGTGCCAGCTCATACGGACAGACCTACGAGCAGTACTTC.

The DNA of the CDR3 is TGTGCCAGCAGCTCCAGGCCCACCCCCGGGGGGGCCCCCTACAATGAGCAGTTCTTC. Its protein product is CASSSRPTPGGAPYNEQFF. The V gene is TRBV7-1, the J gene TRBJ2-1; 8 bases are a match to TRBD2. TRBV7-1 is noted as an ORF with a role that remains uncertain. V shed 3 bases, J shed 2 bases, and the junction held 15 bases outside the gene matches. The CDR3 covers 19 residues.

This CDR3 reads CASRSRDGTGELFF. The CDR3, as DNA: TGTGCCAGCAGGTCCCGGGACGGCACCGGGGAGCTGTTTTTT. V is TRBV7-3 and J is TRBJ2-2, with D perhaps given as TRBD1 or TRBD2 (5 bases each). CDR1 and CDR2 (germline): SGHTA, FQGTGA. The CDR3 spans 14 residues. The V gene lost 6 bases and the J gene lost 4 bases, with 12 bases spanning the gap.